A selection of T cell receptor beta chains follows, all from one sample in a study of CD8+ T cells in alopecia areata. Profiling relied on immunoSEQ multiplex PCR, and the TCRdb table lists in-frame clones only, not all of them. The sample carries around 60,000 clones, around 45% recorded once. This specimen was CD8+ T cells sorted from blood, taken at approximately week 37, from a patient treated with tofacitinib. Receptors originate from a human donor with alopecia areata. Each CDR3 is given with its conserved first and last residue. A D gene is named only where the DNA matches it firmly. Only some rows state a clone size, as once, few, many or a class for expanded clones.

d_gene: -; j_gene: TRBJ2-3; len: 13; abundance: -; v_gene: TRBV29-1; CDR3aa: CSVVTDSTDTQYF; CDR3nt: TGCAGCGTTGTCACGGATAGCACAGATACGCAGTATTTT
d_gene: TRBD2; j_gene: TRBJ2-2; len: 18; abundance: -; v_gene: TRBV28; CDR3aa: CASSEPPLAGTNTGELFF; CDR3nt: TGTGCCAGCAGTGAACCGCCCCTAGCGGGGACGAACACCGGGGAGCTGTTTTTT
d_gene: -; j_gene: TRBJ1-4; len: 13; abundance: -; v_gene: TRBV29-1; CDR3aa: CSVVGASNEKLFF; CDR3nt: TGCAGCGTTGTGGGGGCGTCTAATGAAAAACTGTTTTTT
d_gene: -; j_gene: TRBJ1-2; len: 14; abundance: -; v_gene: TRBV29-1; CDR3aa: CSVDRRADGYGYTF; CDR3nt: TGCAGCGTTGATAGGAGGGCAGATGGGTATGGCTACACCTTC
d_gene: -; j_gene: TRBJ2-2; len: 13; abundance: many; v_gene: TRBV2; CDR3aa: CATLGIVHGELFF; CDR3nt: TGTGCCACCCTCGGAATAGTCCATGGGGAGCTGTTTTTT
d_gene: -; j_gene: TRBJ2-2; len: 11; abundance: -; v_gene: TRBV14; CDR3aa: CASWLAGELFF; CDR3nt: TGTGCCAGCTGGCTGGCCGGGGAGCTGTTTTTT
d_gene: -; j_gene: TRBJ2-1; len: 14; abundance: once; v_gene: TRBV9; CDR3aa: CASSVGLFDNEQFF; CDR3nt: TGTGCCAGCAGCGTAGGGCTATTTGACAATGAGCAGTTCTTC
d_gene: -; j_gene: TRBJ2-5; len: 15; abundance: -; v_gene: TRBV4-1; CDR3aa: CASSSHLASGETQYF; CDR3nt: TGCGCCAGCAGCTCCCATCTTGCGTCGGGGGAGACCCAGTACTTC
d_gene: -; j_gene: TRBJ2-1; len: 14; abundance: -; v_gene: TRBV29-1; CDR3aa: CSVHHSSSYNEQFF; CDR3nt: TGCAGCGTACACCACAGCAGCTCCTACAATGAGCAGTTCTTC
d_gene: -; j_gene: TRBJ2-7; len: 13; abundance: few; v_gene: TRBV27; CDR3aa: CASSLRAPYEQYF; CDR3nt: TGTGCCAGCAGTTTGCGAGCCCCCTACGAGCAGTACTTC
d_gene: -; j_gene: TRBJ2-1; len: 11; abundance: -; v_gene: TRBV27; CDR3aa: CASSFWGEQFF; CDR3nt: TGTGCCAGCAGCTTTTGGGGTGAGCAGTTCTTC
d_gene: TRBD2; j_gene: TRBJ2-7; len: 15; abundance: -; v_gene: TRBV7-2; CDR3aa: CASSLYGGGNYEQYF; CDR3nt: TGTGCCAGCAGCTTGTATGGCGGGGGGAACTACGAGCAGTACTTC
d_gene: -; j_gene: TRBJ2-4; len: 16; abundance: -; v_gene: TRBV5-6; CDR3aa: CASSSRGTPGGNIQYF; CDR3nt: TGTGCCAGCAGCTCCCGGGGGACGCCAGGCGGGAACATTCAGTACTTC
d_gene: -; j_gene: TRBJ2-1; len: 14; abundance: -; v_gene: TRBV6-4; CDR3aa: CASSDSRDHNEQFF; CDR3nt: TGTGCCAGCAGCGACAGCAGGGACCACAATGAGCAGTTCTTC
d_gene: TRBD2; j_gene: TRBJ2-7; len: 14; abundance: few; v_gene: TRBV4-2; CDR3aa: CASSQETSGIEQYF; CDR3nt: TGTGCCAGCAGCCAAGAGACTAGCGGGATCGAGCAGTACTTC
d_gene: -; j_gene: TRBJ2-7; len: 13; abundance: -; v_gene: TRBV29-1; CDR3aa: CSVPTPPRGEQYF; CDR3nt: TGCAGCGTTCCGACTCCGCCCCGGGGCGAGCAGTACTTC
d_gene: -; j_gene: TRBJ2-7; len: 17; abundance: -; v_gene: TRBV27; CDR3aa: CASSLLGNGGVSYEQYF; CDR3nt: TGTGCCAGCAGTTTATTAGGTAACGGTGGGGTGAGTTACGAGCAGTACTTC
d_gene: TRBD1; j_gene: TRBJ2-2; len: 15; abundance: once; v_gene: TRBV15; CDR3aa: CATSEGQGFTGELFF; CDR3nt: TGTGCCACCAGCGAGGGACAGGGATTCACCGGGGAGCTGTTTTTT
d_gene: -; j_gene: TRBJ1-1; len: 11; abundance: -; v_gene: TRBV29-1; CDR3aa: CSVARNTEAFF; CDR3nt: TGCAGCGTTGCGAGAAACACTGAAGCTTTCTTT
d_gene: -; j_gene: TRBJ2-7; len: 11; abundance: few; v_gene: TRBV29-1; CDR3aa: CSVVTVGEQYF; CDR3nt: TGCAGCGTAGTTACAGTGGGCGAGCAGTACTTC
d_gene: -; j_gene: TRBJ2-6; len: 16; abundance: -; v_gene: TRBV1; CDR3aa: CTSSPPPGPGANVLTF; CDR3nt: TGCACCAGCAGCCCCCCGCCGGGCCCTGGGGCCAACGTCCTGACTTTC
d_gene: -; j_gene: TRBJ1-1; len: 16; abundance: -; v_gene: TRBV7-9; CDR3aa: CASSSRQPSMNTEAFF; CDR3nt: TGTGCCAGCAGCTCCCGACAGCCTTCCATGAACACTGAAGCTTTCTTT
d_gene: -; j_gene: TRBJ2-2; len: 15; abundance: -; v_gene: TRBV29-1; CDR3aa: CSVALVDANTGELFF; CDR3nt: TGCAGCGTCGCCCTTGTAGACGCGAACACCGGGGAGCTGTTTTTT
d_gene: TRBD1; j_gene: TRBJ2-3; len: 11; abundance: few; v_gene: TRBV29-1; CDR3aa: CSGSGQGLVYF; CDR3nt: TGCAGCGGATCGGGACAGGGTCTTGTGTATTTT
d_gene: TRBD1; j_gene: TRBJ2-2; len: 13; abundance: -; v_gene: TRBV29-1; CDR3aa: CSVGTGAFGELFF; CDR3nt: TGCAGCGTTGGGACAGGAGCTTTCGGGGAGCTGTTTTTT
d_gene: -; j_gene: TRBJ2-2; len: 17; abundance: -; v_gene: TRBV7-9; CDR3aa: CASSLAGRGDYTGELFF; CDR3nt: TGTGCCAGCAGCTTAGCCGGAAGGGGCGATTACACCGGGGAGCTGTTTTTT
d_gene: TRBD2; j_gene: TRBJ2-3; len: 15; abundance: -; v_gene: TRBV7-9; CDR3aa: CASSSGTSDTDTQYF; CDR3nt: TGTGCCAGCAGCTCCGGGACTAGCGACACAGATACGCAGTATTTT
d_gene: -; j_gene: TRBJ2-3; len: 11; abundance: once; v_gene: TRBV27; CDR3aa: CASSFADTQYF; CDR3nt: TGTGCCAGCAGTTTTGCAGATACGCAGTATTTT
d_gene: TRBD2; j_gene: TRBJ2-7; len: 17; abundance: few; v_gene: TRBV7-9; CDR3aa: CASSGRGPAGRAYEQYF; CDR3nt: TGTGCCAGCAGCGGGAGAGGGCCAGCGGGAAGGGCCTACGAGCAGTACTTC
d_gene: -; j_gene: TRBJ1-2; len: 13; abundance: few; v_gene: TRBV7-9; CDR3aa: CASNDGQSHGYTF; CDR3nt: TGTGCCAGCAACGACGGGCAGTCCCATGGCTACACCTTC
d_gene: TRBD2; j_gene: TRBJ2-7; len: 15; abundance: -; v_gene: TRBV27; CDR3aa: CASSLTGGPTYEQYF; CDR3nt: TGTGCCAGCAGTTTAACGGGAGGTCCCACCTACGAGCAGTACTTC
d_gene: -; j_gene: TRBJ2-7; len: 13; abundance: -; v_gene: TRBV30; CDR3aa: CAWRTSGRGEQYF; CDR3nt: TGTGCCTGGAGGACATCGGGTAGGGGTGAGCAGTACTTC
d_gene: TRBD1; j_gene: TRBJ1-2; len: 15; abundance: -; v_gene: TRBV6-5; CDR3aa: CATSPPTGYFYGYTF; CDR3nt: TGTGCCACCAGCCCCCCGACAGGGTACTTTTATGGCTACACCTTC
d_gene: TRBD2; j_gene: TRBJ2-5; len: 15; abundance: -; v_gene: TRBV28; CDR3aa: CASSSSLAGEETQYF; CDR3nt: TGTGCCAGCAGCAGCTCACTAGCGGGAGAAGAGACCCAGTACTTC
d_gene: -; j_gene: TRBJ2-5; len: 12; abundance: -; v_gene: TRBV7-9; CDR3aa: CASSYQGETQYF; CDR3nt: TGTGCCAGCAGCTACCAGGGGGAGACCCAGTACTTC
d_gene: -; j_gene: TRBJ2-1; len: 15; abundance: -; v_gene: TRBV27; CDR3aa: CASSLNPSPSNEQFF; CDR3nt: TGTGCCAGCAGTTTAAATCCCAGCCCAAGCAATGAGCAGTTCTTC
d_gene: -; j_gene: TRBJ2-1; len: 11; abundance: once; v_gene: TRBV19; CDR3aa: CASLSYNEQFF; CDR3nt: TGTGCCAGTTTATCCTACAATGAGCAGTTCTTC
d_gene: -; j_gene: TRBJ2-1; len: 15; abundance: few; v_gene: TRBV29-1; CDR3aa: CSVEGTGARGPGSFF; CDR3nt: TGCAGCGTTGAAGGCACCGGGGCCCGCGGCCCCGGGTCGTTCTTC
d_gene: TRBD2; j_gene: TRBJ2-1; len: 15; abundance: -; v_gene: TRBV29-1; CDR3aa: CSVPTSARIYNEQFF; CDR3nt: TGCAGCGTCCCGACTAGCGCCAGAATCTACAATGAGCAGTTCTTC
d_gene: TRBD2; j_gene: TRBJ2-1; len: 16; abundance: -; v_gene: TRBV5-1; CDR3aa: CASSLGGGRHYNEQFF; CDR3nt: TGCGCCAGCAGCTTGGGGGGCGGGAGGCACTACAATGAGCAGTTCTTC
d_gene: -; j_gene: TRBJ2-7; len: 12; abundance: -; v_gene: TRBV5-6; CDR3aa: CASGRSSYEQYF; CDR3nt: TGTGCCAGCGGGAGGTCCTCCTACGAGCAGTACTTC
d_gene: TRBD1; j_gene: TRBJ1-5; len: 16; abundance: few; v_gene: TRBV27; CDR3aa: CASSLTSGTVHQPQHF; CDR3nt: TGTGCCAGCAGTTTAACCTCCGGGACAGTTCATCAGCCCCAGCATTTT
d_gene: -; j_gene: TRBJ2-7; len: 13; abundance: -; v_gene: TRBV9; CDR3aa: CASSVEGEGEQYF; CDR3nt: TGTGCCAGCAGCGTAGAGGGGGAGGGCGAGCAGTACTTC
d_gene: TRBD2; j_gene: TRBJ2-1; len: 13; abundance: few; v_gene: TRBV29-1; CDR3aa: CSQLAGTYNEQFF; CDR3nt: TGCAGCCAGCTAGCGGGGACTTACAATGAGCAGTTCTTC
d_gene: -; j_gene: TRBJ2-3; len: 14; abundance: once; v_gene: TRBV7-2; CDR3aa: CASSLEGPTDTQYF; CDR3nt: TGTGCCAGCAGCTTAGAGGGGCCAACAGATACGCAGTATTTT
d_gene: -; j_gene: TRBJ2-1; len: 14; abundance: -; v_gene: TRBV19; CDR3aa: CASSILPSVDEQFF; CDR3nt: TGTGCCAGTAGTATACTCCCCAGCGTCGATGAGCAGTTCTTC
d_gene: -; j_gene: TRBJ2-7; len: 12; abundance: -; v_gene: TRBV30; CDR3aa: CACSGTPHEQYF; CDR3nt: TGTGCCTGCTCCGGGACTCCCCACGAGCAGTACTTC
d_gene: -; j_gene: TRBJ2-7; len: 14; abundance: -; v_gene: TRBV6-6; CDR3aa: CASSRDESSYEQYF; CDR3nt: TGTGCCAGCAGTAGGGACGAAAGCTCCTACGAGCAGTACTTC